The 12 T cell receptor beta chains reported below all come from one sample, sequenced in a study of identical twins. From the 5' RACE reads, TCRdb called clonotypes with MiXCR, one entry per CDR3 protein. The table has about 690,000 distinct CDR3 sequences, roughly 6.2% seen once. The material sequenced was naive T cells sorted from blood. The receptors were sampled from a man between 18 and 35 years old in good health.

The chain employs TRBV20-1 and TRBJ1-4, with 9 bases fitting TRBD1. V lost 0 bases to trimming and J lost 5 bases; unmatched junction nucleotides: 10. In germline, CDR1 is DFQATT, CDR2 SNEGSKA (reference sequence). The CDR3 loop spans 17 amino acids. CDR3 residues: CSARDETGQGGNEKLFF. The CDR3 bases are TGCAGTGCTAGAGATGAGACGGGACAGGGTGGGAATGAAAAACTGTTTTTT.

This clonotype was seen ten or more times. The chain employs TRBV20-1 and TRBJ2-2, with D uncertain. V was cut by 6 bases and J by 6 bases, with 17 bases left in between. CDR1 DFQATT and CDR2 SNEGSKA come from the germline V gene (reference sequence). The CDR3 is 14 residues long. CDR3 loop: CSALSPYFSGELFF. In DNA, the CDR3 is TGCAGTGCCCTCAGTCCCTACTTTTCCGGGGAGCTGTTTTTT.

The V gene is TRBV4-1, the J gene TRBJ2-7; no definite D call. Between the trimmed V and J ends, which lost 4 bases and 5 bases, there was a span of 18 bases. The CDR3 sequence is 15 residues long. Per the germline V gene, CDR1 is MGHRA and CDR2 is YSYEKL. This CDR3 reads CASSPELVGPDEQYV. The CDR3 DNA sequence: TGCGCCAGCAGCCCAGAGCTCGTAGGCCCGGACGAGCAGTACGTC.

Only a few counts were recorded for this clonotype. The chain recombines TRBV5-1 with TRBJ2-5; 7 bases map to TRBD2. The CDR3 consists of 14 residues. Germline-derived CDR1 and CDR2 are SGHRS and YFSETQ. V dropped 4 bases and J dropped 5; count of bases not matched to a gene: 8. CDR3 loop: CASSKLGRVETQYF. Here the CDR3 DNA reads TGCGCCAGCAGCAAGCTGGGGAGGGTGGAGACCCAGTACTTC.

This clonotype was seen repeatedly, ten times or more. The genes are TRBV3-1 and TRBJ2-1, with D unclear. Germline V gives CDR1 LGHDT, CDR2 YNNKEL (reference sequence). V lost 7 bases, J lost 2 bases, and 9 bases lay in between. The CDR3 totals 13 residues. In DNA form, the CDR3 reads TGTGCCAGCATCGGCCAGCCCTACAATGAGCAGTTCTTC. This codes for CASIGQPYNEQFF.

A few counts support this clonotype. The V and J genes are TRBV29-1 and TRBJ2-3; perhaps TRBD1 as D (6 bases). The germline V and J ends were trimmed by 6 bases and 11 bases, with 12 bases remaining between them. Germline assignment: CDR1 SQVTM and CDR2 ANQGSEA. The CDR3 spans 10 residues. CDR3 region: CSVAPGQQYF. DNA for the CDR3: TGCAGCGTCGCCCCGGGACAGCAGTATTTT.

This clonotype was detected only a few times. The V gene is TRBV6-2 or TRBV6-3, the J gene TRBJ1-5; D is unclear. CDR3 length: 13 amino acids. The germline V gene encodes CDR1 MNHEY and CDR2 SVGEGT. V lost 4 bases to trimming and J lost 5 bases, with 9 bases between them. The CDR3 region has the DNA TGTGCCAGCAGTTCGGGAGAGTATCAGCCCCAGCATTTT. It codes for CASSSGEYQPQHF.

This clonotype was seen repeatedly, ten times or more. The gene calls are TRBV24-1 and TRBJ2-2, with TRBD1 matching 9 bases. The CDR3 sequence is 15 residues long. Germline CDR1 and CDR2: KGHDR and SFDVKD. The J segment lost 2 bases and the V segment lost 8 bases, leaving 5 bases of the junction unmatched. The CDR3 loop reads CATTGTGTNTGELFF. CDR3 bases: TGTGCCACCACCGGGACAGGGACAAACACCGGGGAGCTGTTTTTT.

Many counts were recorded for this clonotype. The chain uses TRBV29-1 and TRBJ2-2; 9 bases fit TRBD1. Per germline, CDR1 SQVTM and CDR2 ANQGSEA. This CDR3 has 15 residues. Losses at the gene ends were 6 bases for V and 1 base for J; bases not matched to a gene: 6. CDR3 amino acids: CSVAGTGRNTGELFF. For the CDR3, the DNA is TGCAGCGTAGCCGGGACAGGGAGGAACACCGGGGAGCTGTTTTTT.

This clonotype was found many times. The chain employs TRBV7-2 and TRBJ2-2, with TRBD2 as a possible D gene (5 bases). Germline V gives CDR1 SGHTA, CDR2 FQGNSA. The CDR3 is 15 amino acids. V was clipped by 1 base and J by 6 bases, with 12 bases between them. CDR3 in DNA: TGTGCCAGCAGCTTAGGAGGGAGCCTTTCCGGGGAGCTGTTTTTT. It codes for CASSLGGSLSGELFF.

The chain carries TRBV5-1 and TRBJ2-2, with D possibly TRBD1 on 7 matching bases. V was shortened by 4 bases and J by 0 bases, with 13 bases between the two germline ends. The CDR3 is 16 amino acids. Germline loops: CDR1 SGHRS, CDR2 YFSETQ. The DNA of the CDR3 is TGCGCCAGCAGCGCAAGCAGGGGGGCGAACACCGGGGAGCTGTTTTTT. Amino acids: CASSASRGANTGELFF.

This clonotype was recorded many times. The chain links TRBV28 to TRBJ2-3; 10 nucleotides agree with TRBD2. Germline V lookup: CDR1 MDHEN, CDR2 SYDVKM. The CDR3 length is 15 residues. Trimming removed 3 bases from V and 5 bases from J; junction bases left unmatched: 5. The CDR3 is CASSFGLAGVDTQYF. The DNA of the CDR3 is TGTGCCAGCAGTTTTGGGCTAGCGGGAGTAGATACGCAGTATTTT. Filled out from reference TRBV28 and TRBJ2-3, the complete variable domain reads DVKVTQSSRYLVKRTGEKVFLECVQDMDHENMFWYRQDPGLGLRLIYFSYDVKMKEKGDIPEGYSVSREKKERFSLILESASTNQTSMYLCASSFGLAGVDTQYFGPGTRLTVL.